These T cell receptor beta chains were read from a single sample in a study of post-analysis software for immune sequencing data. A single record per CDR3 protein comes from TCRdb applying MiXCR to the PCR reads. The repertoire holds about 770,000 distinct CDR3 sequences, with just over 45% as singletons. The sample was blood. The receptors stem from a girl aged 10 to 17 with multiple sclerosis. CDR3s include the opening cysteine and the closing phenylalanine or tryptophan. Fields, in order: D gene, V gene, clone size, J gene, CDR3 DNA, CDR3 protein. A D gene is named only where the DNA matches it firmly. The size field is filled for only some rows; it gives once, few, many or a size class.

TRBD2	TRBV4-2	.	TRBJ2-7	TGTGCCAGCAGCCAAGATAGCGGGAGCGAAACCTACGAGCAGTACTTC	CASSQDSGSETYEQYF
TRBD2	TRBV13	.	TRBJ2-5	TGTGCCAGCAGCTTATTGGGCGGGAGGCGGCAAGAGACCCAGTACTTC	CASSLLGGRRQETQYF
.	TRBV7-2	few	TRBJ2-7	TGTGCCAGCAGCTTAGCGCTGAGAAGTTATAAGTACTTC	CASSLALRSYKYF
.	TRBV4-1	.	TRBJ2-1	TGCGCCAGCAGCCTAGAGGTAGTTGGGAATGAGCAGTTCTTC	CASSLEVVGNEQFF
TRBD2	TRBV4-3	.	TRBJ2-7	TGCGCCAGCAGCCAAGATATTGGAGGACTAGCAGTTTACGAGCAGTACTTC	CASSQDIGGLAVYEQYF
.	TRBV6-6	few	TRBJ1-5	TGTGCCAGCAGTTATCTCAGCAATCAGCCCCAGCATTTT	CASSYLSNQPQHF
.	TRBV30	.	TRBJ2-4	TGTGCCTGGAGTGTTAAGGATCCCTACAAGCAGTACTTC	CAWSVKDPYKQYF
TRBD2	TRBV28	many	TRBJ2-3	TGTGCCAGCAGTCCCCGGACTAGCGGGCACACAGATACGCAGTATTTT	CASSPRTSGHTDTQYF
.	TRBV29-1	few	TRBJ2-7	TGCAGCGTTGTTACCCTAGCCAAAAGAAACGAGCAGTACTTC	CSVVTLAKRNEQYF
.	TRBV29-1	few	TRBJ2-1	TGCAGCGTCACACAGGTCACCTACAATGAGCAGTTCTTC	CSVTQVTYNEQFF
.	TRBV7-7	.	TRBJ2-5	TGTGCTAGCGCCAGCGGTCGACAAGAGACCCAGTACTTC	CASASGRQETQYF
TRBD1	TRBV5-1	.	TRBJ2-3	TGCGCCAGCAGCAGGGGGGACAGGGGCCGCACAGATACGCAGTATTTT	CASSRGDRGRTDTQYF
.	TRBV6-1	few	TRBJ2-5	TGTGCCAGCACATCGCGGTCTGCGGGACAACGGCCAGGGACCCAGTACTTC	CASTSRSAGQRPGTQYF
.	TRBV6-2/TRBV6-3	.	TRBJ1-2	TGTGCCAGCAGTCTGGGACTGCCCGTCTATGGCTACACCTTC	CASSLGLPVYGYTF
.	TRBV20-1	few	TRBJ2-5	TGCAGTGCTAGATTTGTGGGGGCGAGAGAGCAGTACTTC	CSARFVGAREQYF
.	TRBV10-3	few	TRBJ1-5	TGTGCCGCGGATAATGGCGATCAGCCCCAGCATTTT	CAADNGDQPQHF
.	TRBV12-3/TRBV12-4	.	TRBJ2-1	TGTGCCAGCAGTTTAGGGGTAGGTGGTAGCTCCTACAATGAGCAGTTCTTC	CASSLGVGGSSYNEQFF
TRBD1	TRBV28	.	TRBJ2-7	TGTGCCAGCAGTACCGGGGACAGGTTCCTCCCGGTCTCCTACGAGCAGTACTTC	CASSTGDRFLPVSYEQYF
.	TRBV29-1	few	TRBJ1-1	TGCAGCGTTGAAGATCGTCAGGGGAACACTGAAGCTTTCTTT	CSVEDRQGNTEAFF
TRBD1	TRBV6-1	few	TRBJ2-7	TGTGCCAGCAGTGAAGCCGGACAGGAAGGATACGAGCAGTACTTC	CASSEAGQEGYEQYF
TRBD2	TRBV4-1	.	TRBJ2-1	TGCGCCAGCAGCCCAACTTCTTCCGGGACTAGCGGGAGGAATGATGGGCAGTTCTTC	CASSPTSSGTSGRNDGQFF
.	TRBV9	.	TRBJ2-1	TGTGCCAGCACCCCGGAGTGGGGCTATAGTGAGCAGTTCTTC	CASTPEWGYSEQFF
.	TRBV12-3/TRBV12-4	.	TRBJ2-7	TGTGCCAGCAGCTTAGTTGGGGGTAAAAACGAGCAGTACTTC	CASSLVGGKNEQYF
TRBD2	TRBV7-2	.	TRBJ2-7	TGTGCCAGCAGCTTAAAAGGACTAGCGGGACCCGAGCAGTACTTC	CASSLKGLAGPEQYF
TRBD1	TRBV4-3	few	TRBJ1-4	TGCGCCAGCAGCCAAGCACAGGGGGAGTTTGAAAAACTGTTTTTT	CASSQAQGEFEKLFF
.	TRBV2	few	TRBJ1-1	TGTGCCAGCAGTGAACGACGTGGAATGGCTGAAGCTTTCTTT	CASSERRGMAEAFF
.	TRBV7-8	.	TRBJ2-3	TGTGCCAGCAGCCTCAAGAGGGAAGGAGATACGCAGTATTTT	CASSLKREGDTQYF
.	TRBV5-6	.	TRBJ2-5	TGTGCCAGCAGCTTAGCGACGGAAGAGACCCAGTACTTC	CASSLATEETQYF
.	TRBV29-1	.	TRBJ1-1	TGCAGCGCCGCTGGGGGGGGACCGCTCTTGAACACTGAAGCTTTCTTT	CSAAGGGPLLNTEAFF
.	TRBV24-1	.	TRBJ2-5	TGTGCCACCAGTGATTTGGACAGCCAAGAGACCCAGTACTTC	CATSDLDSQETQYF
.	TRBV10-3	.	TRBJ1-5	TGTGCCATCAGTGATTCCTCGAAGGACAGGCCCCAGCATTTT	CAISDSSKDRPQHF
.	TRBV19	.	TRBJ1-2	TGTGCCAGTAGTGTCCACTCCCAAGGCTACACCTTC	CASSVHSQGYTF
.	TRBV5-1	few	TRBJ2-1	TGCGCCAGCAGCTTAACCGGAGCGGGCAAGAGGAATGAGCAGTTCTTC	CASSLTGAGKRNEQFF
.	TRBV30	few	TRBJ2-3	TGTGCCTGGAGTTACCGGGGCAGCACAGATACGCAGTATTTT	CAWSYRGSTDTQYF
.	TRBV30	.	TRBJ2-1	TGTGCCTGGAGTCTACGGCGGAACCTCTCCTACAATGAGCAGTTCTTC	CAWSLRRNLSYNEQFF
TRBD2	TRBV6-2/TRBV6-3	.	TRBJ2-1	TGTGCCAGCTCCGTGGGACTAGCGGGGTCCAATGAGCAGTTCTTC	CASSVGLAGSNEQFF
.	TRBV7-2	few	TRBJ2-5	TGTGCCAGCACCAAAAGGGGTCCGGAGACCCAGTACTTC	CASTKRGPETQYF
.	TRBV4-3	once	TRBJ2-7	TGCGCCAGCAGCCAAGATTGGGCCGCTGCCTACGAGCAGTACTTC	CASSQDWAAAYEQYF
.	TRBV9	.	TRBJ2-7	TGTGCCAGCAGCGCCGAGCAGTACTTC	CASSAEQYF
TRBD2	TRBV29-1	.	TRBJ2-5	TGCAGCGCTAATCGGGGGAGGGCCGATGAGACCCAGTACTTC	CSANRGRADETQYF
.	TRBV10-3	.	TRBJ2-1	TGTGCCATCATGTCCCTCGAATTCAATGAGCAGTTCTTC	CAIMSLEFNEQFF
TRBD2	TRBV20-1	few	TRBJ2-1	TGCAGTGCCCCGGTAGCGGGGAGCTCCTACAATGAGCAGTTCTTC	CSAPVAGSSYNEQFF
.	TRBV9	.	TRBJ2-3	TGTGCCAGCAGCCAAGGCGGGGCGAGAGTTGTAGATACGCAGTATTTT	CASSQGGARVVDTQYF
.	TRBV5-1	many	TRBJ1-1	TGTGCCAGCAGCCTGAACACTGAAGCTTTCTTT	CASSLNTEAFF
.	TRBV20-1	.	TRBJ2-5	TGCAGTGCTAGAGGTGGGAATCCGGTCGAGACCCAGTACTTC	CSARGGNPVETQYF
.	TRBV11-1	.	TRBJ2-1	TGTGCCAGCAGCTCCACGACTGGGAGCTCCTACAATGAGCAGTTCTTC	CASSSTTGSSYNEQFF
.	TRBV2	few	TRBJ1-2	TGTGCCAGCAGTGTAGATCGAGGGGCCACCTTC	CASSVDRGATF
TRBD2	TRBV3-1	once	TRBJ2-5	TGTGCCAGCAGCCAAGTCTCCGGGACTAGCGGGAGACTGTACTTC	CASSQVSGTSGRLYF
.	TRBV10-3	few	TRBJ2-7	TGTGCCATCAGTGAGTCGGGGAGCAATGAGCAGTACTTC	CAISESGSNEQYF
TRBD2	TRBV7-2	.	TRBJ2-7	TGTGCCAGCAGCCGCGGACTAGCGGGAGTAATGTACGAGCAGTACTTC	CASSRGLAGVMYEQYF
.	TRBV10-3	.	TRBJ1-5	TGTGCCATCAGTGAGTCGGGGCAGGGCAGAGGCAATCAGCCCCAGCATTTT	CAISESGQGRGNQPQHF
TRBD2	TRBV6-5	.	TRBJ2-1	TGTGCCAGCGGACTAGCGGGAGACCACAATGAGCAGTTCTTC	CASGLAGDHNEQFF
TRBD2	TRBV5-1	few	TRBJ2-5	TGCGCCAGCAGCCCAGATGGAGCGGGAGGAGAGACCCAGTACTTC	CASSPDGAGGETQYF
TRBD2	TRBV9	.	TRBJ2-7	TGTGCCAGCAGCGCGGGACTAGCGGGAGCTACCTACGAGCAGTACTTC	CASSAGLAGATYEQYF
.	TRBV6-6	.	TRBJ1-2	TGTGCCAGCAGTTACGGTCGTAACCAACCTAACTATGGCTACACCTTC	CASSYGRNQPNYGYTF
.	TRBV2	.	TRBJ2-5	TGTGCCAGCAGAGCGACACATGTGGAGACCCAGTACTTC	CASRATHVETQYF
.	TRBV7-2	.	TRBJ2-6	TGTGCCAGCAGCTTAGCAAGTCGGGAAACTTTCTCTGGGGCCAACGTCCTGACTTTC	CASSLASRETFSGANVLTF